What follows describes a single T cell receptor beta chain. The target antigen is unknown. This entry is derived from a study of OX40 agonist ivuxolimab in advanced cancers. Notes on the study in general: The mean number of expanded clones was higher in CD8+ T cells than in CD4+.

The method was immunoSEQ multiplex PCR; TCRdb's version includes in-frame clones alone and lacks a portion of them. The sample contains approximately 71,000 clones, about 83% of which appear only once. Germline CDR1 and CDR2: MGHRA and YSYEKL. V shed 1 base and J shed 3 bases, with 9 bases lying between them. The CDR3 length is 14 residues. This chain connects TRBV4-1 to TRBJ2-5; the D is unclear. This material consisted of CD4+ or CD8+ T cells sorted from blood, taken in a trial of the OX40 agonist ivuxolimab. This clonotype originated in an adult with an advanced solid tumor such as melanoma, head and neck, liver or kidney cancer. The CDR3 region has the DNA TGCGCCAGCAGCCAAGGGTCGGCGGAAGAGACCCAGTACTTC. It codes for CASSQGSAEETQYF.